The next 8 T cell receptor beta chains were all read from a single sample in a study of human T cells and chemical hapten exposure. In TCRdb, the RACE reads were re-called with MiXCR into one record per CDR3 protein. The sample records more than 35,000 distinct CDR3 sequences, about 4% being singletons. Time point specified: healthy volunteer bleed at 6 weeks. The template was total RNA from unfractionated whole blood. The specimen was whole blood. The receptor set was obtained from a human donor in good health. Some clones in this sample may be carry-over from other donors' samples.

Of note for this clonotype: A much larger clone is a single base away; this may be a read error. The chain is built from TRBV28 and TRBJ2-7, with TRBD1 matching over 8 bases. Germline V CDR1 and CDR2: MDHEN, SYDVKM. The junction had 8 bases not matched to a gene; V was cut back by 5 bases and J by 2 bases. The CDR3 is 15 residues long. CDR3 DNA: TGTGCCAGCAGTCCCCTCCAACAGGGGGCCTACGAGCAGTACTTC. This sequence encodes CASSPLQQGAYEQYF.

Only a few counts were recorded for this clonotype. The V call is TRBV5-1, the J call TRBJ1-2, with 11 positions matching TRBD1. V shed 4 bases, J shed 5 bases, and the junction held 4 bases outside the gene matches. Germline CDR1 reads SGHRS; CDR2 reads YFSETQ. The CDR3 loop spans 14 amino acids. The CDR3 DNA reads as TGCGCCAGCAGCCCGGACAGGGGGCTGTATGGCTACACCTTC. It codes for CASSPDRGLYGYTF.

At least ten counts were recorded for this clonotype. This rearrangement joins TRBV7-9 to TRBJ2-1, with 9 bases matching TRBD1. Per germline, CDR1 SEHNR and CDR2 FQNEAQ (reference sequence). The trim removed 5 bases at V and 6 bases at J, leaving 14 bases unmatched. The CDR3 is 17 residues long. The DNA for the CDR3 is TGTGCCAGCAGCCCACGCGGTTGGACAGGGGCTCGCAATGAGCAGTTCTTC. This sequence encodes CASSPRGWTGARNEQFF.

This clonotype was recorded at least ten times. The rearrangement uses TRBV28 and TRBJ2-7, with D tentatively TRBD1 (6 bases). V lost 2 bases, J lost 3 bases, and 8 bases lay in between. This CDR3 contains 13 residues. Germline values: CDR1 MDHEN, CDR2 SYDVKM. CDR3 coding DNA: TGTGCCAGCAGTTTAGGACAGCTCTACGAGCAGTACTTC. This gives the protein CASSLGQLYEQYF.

This clonotype was detected many times. This chain joins TRBV12-3 or TRBV12-4 and TRBJ1-1; D is undetermined. V was clipped by 6 bases and J by 0 bases, with 11 bases between them. The CDR3 is 14 amino acids. CDR3 amino acids: CASRKEPVNTEAFF. CDR3 DNA: TGTGCCAGCAGAAAAGAACCGGTGAACACTGAAGCTTTCTTT.

The table lists this clonotype with many counts. The rearrangement links TRBV4-1 to TRBJ2-3; D call uncertain. The germline V and J ends were trimmed by 6 bases and 1 base, with 14 bases remaining between them. This CDR3 contains 15 residues. CDR1 MGHRA and CDR2 YSYEKL come from the germline V gene. This CDR3 is CASRISASRTDTQYF. DNA of the CDR3: TGCGCCAGCAGAATCTCGGCGTCCCGCACAGATACGCAGTATTTT.

J is TRBJ1-4 and V is TRBV7-9; 8 bases agree with TRBD1. V lost 3 bases and J lost 5; bases outside the gene matches: 2. Germline V gene lookup returns CDR1 SEHNR and CDR2 FQNEAQ (reference sequence). The CDR3 is 14 amino acids. CDR3 nucleotides: TGTGCCAGCAGCTTTGACAGGGGCAATGAAAAACTGTTTTTT. This codes for CASSFDRGNEKLFF.

This clonotype was recorded at least ten times. The chain uses TRBV30 and TRBJ1-1; D might be TRBD1 (6 bases). Germline assignment: CDR1 GTSNPN and CDR2 SVGIG (reference sequence). CDR3 length equals 12 residues. V dropped 1 base and J dropped 7 bases, with 10 bases sitting between them. CDR3 bases: TGTGCCTGGAGTGGAATAGGGGGTGAAGCTTTCTTT. This encodes CAWSGIGGEAFF.